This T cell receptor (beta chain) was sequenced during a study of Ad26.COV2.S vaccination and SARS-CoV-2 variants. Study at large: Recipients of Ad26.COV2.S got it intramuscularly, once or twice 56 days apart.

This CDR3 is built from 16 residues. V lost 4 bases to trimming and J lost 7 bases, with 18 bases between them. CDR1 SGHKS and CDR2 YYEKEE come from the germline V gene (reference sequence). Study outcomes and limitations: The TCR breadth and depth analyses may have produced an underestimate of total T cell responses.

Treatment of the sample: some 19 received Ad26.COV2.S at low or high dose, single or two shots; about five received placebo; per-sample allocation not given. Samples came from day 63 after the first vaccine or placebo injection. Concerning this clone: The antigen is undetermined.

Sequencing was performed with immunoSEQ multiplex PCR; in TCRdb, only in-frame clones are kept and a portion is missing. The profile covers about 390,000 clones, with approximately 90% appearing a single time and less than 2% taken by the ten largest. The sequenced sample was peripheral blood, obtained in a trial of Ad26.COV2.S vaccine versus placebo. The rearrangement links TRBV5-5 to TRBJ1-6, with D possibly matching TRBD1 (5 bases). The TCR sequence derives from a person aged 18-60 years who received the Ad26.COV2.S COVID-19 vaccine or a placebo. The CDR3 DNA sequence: TGTGCCAGCAGCCGCCAGGGTCTCGGGGCCAATTCACCCCTCCACTTT. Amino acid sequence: CASSRQGLGANSPLHF.